Each of the 23 T cell receptor beta chains below was sequenced from the same sample in a study of T-cell memory formation after mild COVID-19. TCRdb analysed the 5' RACE reads with MiXCR anew, one entry per CDR3 protein. The sample includes around 400,000 distinct CDR3 sequences, roughly 24% of them seen just once. Sample: PBMCs or a T cell subset sorted from them (not recorded which). These receptors were obtained from an adult woman who had mild COVID-19 (a few samples of this study predate the infection). Cell type and time point are not known.

V usage is TRBV2 and J usage is TRBJ2-5, with D tentatively TRBD2 (6 bases). The germline V gene encodes CDR1 SNHLY and CDR2 FYNNEI. This CDR3 contains 12 residues. V was clipped by 3 bases and J by 9 bases, with 11 bases between them. Here the CDR3 reads CASSERPGAQYF. The CDR3 nucleotides read TGTGCCAGCAGTGAGCGTCCGGGGGCCCAGTACTTC.

J is TRBJ2-7 and V is TRBV4-2; D call uncertain. Looked up from germline, CDR1 is LGHNA and CDR2 is YNFKEQ. Trimming pared 0 bases from V and 6 bases from J, leaving 12 bases between. CDR3 size: 14 residues. This chain's CDR3 is CASSQDLAAGEQYF. In DNA, the CDR3 is TGTGCCAGCAGCCAAGATCTCGCTGCAGGCGAGCAGTACTTC.

The gene calls are TRBV4-1 and TRBJ1-5, with 7 bases lining up with TRBD1. The CDR3 length is 15 residues. Trimming took 4 bases from V and 3 from J; bases not matched to a gene: 6. The germline V gene encodes CDR1 MGHRA and CDR2 YSYEKL. CDR3 in amino acids: CASSPPEGANQPQHF. In DNA, the CDR3 is TGCGCCAGCAGCCCCCCTGAGGGGGCCAATCAGCCCCAGCATTTT.

V gene TRBV24-1 combines with J gene TRBJ1-4, with D unresolved. The CDR3 totals 13 residues. Germline V lookup: CDR1 KGHDR, CDR2 SFDVKD. V lost 7 bases and J 5 bases, leaving 10 bases between the germline ends. The CDR3 region is CATSQPGNEKLFF. CDR3 DNA: TGTGCCACCAGCCAACCGGGGAATGAAAAACTGTTTTTT.

This clonotype was observed a few times. This rearrangement joins TRBV5-1 to TRBJ2-7, with a possible D match to TRBD1 (5 bases). The germline gives CDR1 SGHRS, CDR2 YFSETQ. V dropped 4 bases and J dropped 5 bases, with 22 bases sitting between them. There are 16 residues in the CDR3. DNA of the CDR3: TGCGCCAGCAGCCCCAGGGCCGGAGCCTTGGTTGACGAGCAGTACTTC. It specifies CASSPRAGALVDEQYF.

This chain joins TRBV28 and TRBJ2-7; tentatively, D is TRBD2 (6 bases). Germline lookup yields CDR1 MDHEN and CDR2 SYDVKM. The CDR3 sequence is 14 residues long. Trimming cost V 6 bases and J 6 bases, with 18 bases left between them. DNA of the CDR3: TGTGCCAGCAGCTCCGGAGGGTATGACGGCGAGCAGTACTTC. Its protein is CASSSGGYDGEQYF.

This clonotype was recorded a few times. The genes are TRBV6-6 and TRBJ2-1; 8 nucleotides align to TRBD2. With 2 bases clipped from V and 7 bases from J, the junction kept 7 bases outside the gene matches. This CDR3 spans 15 amino acids. Germline V lookup: CDR1 MNHNY, CDR2 SVGAGI (reference sequence). This chain's CDR3 is CASSYPGGALNEQFF. Here the CDR3 DNA reads TGTGCCAGCAGTTACCCGGGGGGGGCTCTTAATGAGCAGTTCTTC.

The CDR3, as DNA: TGTGCCAGCAGAACTAGCGGGGGGCCACGAGAGACCCAGTACTTC. Protein product: CASRTSGGPRETQYF. This chain connects TRBV12-3 or TRBV12-4 to TRBJ2-5; TRBD2 matches at 12 bases. The CDR3 sequence is 15 residues long. V trimming: 6 bases; J trimming: 4 bases; junction bases outside the gene matches: 6.

This clonotype turned up a few times. J is TRBJ1-1 and V is TRBV7-8, with TRBD1 as a possible D gene (5 bases). This CDR3 is built from 15 residues. Trimming removed 7 bases at V and 1 base at J, with 16 bases between. Germline values: CDR1 SGHVS, CDR2 FQNEAQ. The CDR3 DNA reads TGTGCCAGCACCTGGACCGGGACCAGGAACACTGAAGCTTTCTTT. Protein sequence: CASTWTGTRNTEAFF.

The V and J genes are TRBV6-2 or TRBV6-3 and TRBJ2-7; 8 nucleotides line up with TRBD1. Germline V gene lookup returns CDR1 MNHEY and CDR2 SVGEGT. After removal of 6 bases from V and 2 bases from J, the junction contained 12 bases not matched to a gene. There are 16 residues in the CDR3. The CDR3, as DNA: TGTGCCAGCAGATCTACGGGACAGGCAAGACCCTACGAGCAGTACTTC. It is translated as CASRSTGQARPYEQYF.

The chain has TRBV5-6 and TRBJ1-5; D is perhaps TRBD1 (6 bases). Trimming took 4 bases from V and 3 from J, leaving 11 bases between them. The CDR3 loop spans 14 amino acids. The germline CDR1 and CDR2 sequences are SGHDT and YYEEEE. The CDR3 sequence is CASSETGNNQPQHF. The CDR3 nucleotides read TGTGCCAGCAGCGAAACAGGGAACAATCAGCCCCAGCATTTT. The variable domain in full, with the rest retrieved from reference TRBV5-6 and TRBJ1-5, is DAGVTQSPTHLIKTRGQQVTLRCSPKSGHDTVSWYQQALGQGPQFIFQYYEEEERQRGNFPDRFSGHQFPNYSSELNVNALLLGDSALYLCASSETGNNQPQHFGDGTRLSIL.

This clonotype was found a few times. The chain is built from TRBV24-1 and TRBJ2-2; no reliable D call. The V gene lost 5 bases and the J gene lost 3 bases, with 6 bases spanning the gap. Germline assignment: CDR1 KGHDR and CDR2 SFDVKD. The CDR3 is made up of 13 amino acids. The CDR3: CATSATDTGELFF. The CDR3 nucleotides are TGTGCCACCAGTGCGACGGACACCGGGGAGCTGTTTTTT.

This clonotype was detected a few times. The chain combines TRBV30 with TRBJ1-1; no reliable D call. This CDR3 spans 14 amino acids. Per the germline V gene, CDR1 is GTSNPN and CDR2 is SVGIG (reference sequence). V was shortened by 0 bases and J by 0 bases, with 8 bases between the two germline ends. The CDR3 DNA is TGTGCCTGGAGTGTTACAGCGGTGAACACTGAAGCTTTCTTT. Protein product: CAWSVTAVNTEAFF.

In this sample, this clonotype turned up a few times. The gene calls are TRBV30 and TRBJ2-7; D may be TRBD2 (6 bases). Trimming left V 5 bases short and J 4 bases short, with 18 bases between. Germline loops: CDR1 GTSNPN, CDR2 SVGIG (reference sequence). The CDR3 has 14 amino acids. The CDR3 here is CAWRRGRTAYEQYF. For the CDR3, the DNA is TGTGCCTGGCGTCGAGGGAGGACCGCGTACGAGCAGTACTTC.

The chain has TRBV14 and TRBJ1-4, with a tentative D call TRBD1 (5 bases). Trimming cost V 1 base and J 4 bases, with 13 bases left between them. This CDR3 spans 16 amino acids. Germline CDR1 is SGHDN and CDR2 is FVKESK. The CDR3 coding sequence is TGTGCCAGCAGCCAAGGGGACTTGGGCTTTAATGAAAAACTGTTTTTT. As protein: CASSQGDLGFNEKLFF.

This clonotype was found a few times. CDR3 bases: TGCAGTGCATTGGACATAAGGGGACTAGGCTATGGCTACACCTTC. Residues: CSALDIRGLGYGYTF. The chain uses TRBV20-1 and TRBJ1-2; possibly TRBD1 for D (5 bases). The ends were cut back, 6 bases at V and 4 bases at J, with 21 bases in the middle. Germline CDR1 and CDR2: DFQATT and SNEGSKA (reference sequence). The CDR3 is 15 residues long.

This clonotype was found once. V usage is TRBV6-5 and J usage is TRBJ1-1; D is undetermined. Trimming cost V 0 bases and J 1 base, with 6 bases left between them. Germline values: CDR1 MNHEY, CDR2 SVGAGI. The CDR3 spans 14 residues. DNA for the CDR3: TGTGCCAGCAGTTACTCCGGAGAGAACACTGAAGCTTTCTTT. Its protein product is CASSYSGENTEAFF.

This clonotype was recorded a few times. The chain employs TRBV5-1 and TRBJ2-1; 7 nucleotides agree with TRBD2. Trimming at V came to 0 bases and at J to 8 bases, leaving 11 bases not matched to a gene. The CDR3 consists of 16 residues. Germline values: CDR1 SGHRS, CDR2 YFSETQ. The CDR3 nucleotides read TGCGCCAGCAGCTTGGCCTTGGCGGGAGCCCTTCATGAGCAGTTCTTC. It encodes CASSLALAGALHEQFF.

This clonotype came up a few times. The DNA for the CDR3 is TGCAGCGTTGAAGATCCGGGGGCCTACGAGCAGTACTTC. Its translation: CSVEDPGAYEQYF. The V gene is TRBV29-1, the J gene TRBJ2-7, with TRBD2 as a possible D gene (6 bases). Germline V CDR1 and CDR2: SQVTM, ANQGSEA. The CDR3 extends over 13 amino acids. Trimming pared 0 bases from V and 2 bases from J, leaving 8 bases between.

This clonotype has only a few counts. The J gene is TRBJ1-1, the V gene TRBV19, with D possibly TRBD1 on 5 matching bases. The CDR3 totals 19 residues. The V gene's germline CDR1 is LNHDA and CDR2 SQIVND (reference sequence). Trimming removed 0 bases from V and 0 bases from J, with 20 bases in between. For the CDR3, the DNA is TGTGCCAGTAGTATAGATCTAGGGGCTATGAGAGGGGTGAACACTGAAGCTTTCTTT. Its protein is CASSIDLGAMRGVNTEAFF.

This clonotype was observed once. The rearrangement joins TRBV20-1 to TRBJ1-1, with no clear D. V was clipped by 4 bases and J by 7 bases, with 13 bases between them. Germline CDR1 is DFQATT and CDR2 is SNEGSKA (reference sequence). This CDR3 comprises 12 residues. CDR3 nucleotides: TGCAGTGCTACCGACCACACGAGTGAAGCTTTCTTT. Residues: CSATDHTSEAFF.

This sequence joins TRBV5-1 and TRBJ2-1, with 13 nucleotides matching TRBD2. Germline V lookup: CDR1 SGHRS, CDR2 YFSETQ. The CDR3 length is 18 residues. V lost 1 base to trimming and J lost 0 bases; unmatched junction nucleotides: 4. CDR3 nucleotide sequence: TGCGCCAGCAGCTTGACTAGCGGGAGGGGCGGCTCCTACAATGAGCAGTTCTTC. Translating gives CASSLTSGRGGSYNEQFF.

The chain carries TRBV27 and TRBJ2-7; D unresolved. The CDR3 totals 13 residues. The V gene's germline CDR1 is MNHEY and CDR2 SMNVEV (reference sequence). The V gene lost 1 base and the J gene lost 5 bases, with 9 bases spanning the gap. As DNA, the CDR3 is TGTGCCAGCAGTTTATGGGTTCAGGACGAGCAGTACTTC. It specifies CASSLWVQDEQYF.